The clone carrying this TCR beta chain has only a few counts. The germline gene is not matched at one end of the junction; a read error may be the cause. The sample belongs to a study of T cells in Graves' hyperthyroidism and ophthalmopathy. Study in general: Specimen type is peripheral blood, collected at initial diagnosis prior to any treatment.

The CDR3 is 15 residues long. The V gene's germline CDR1 is SGHTA and CDR2 FQGTGA. Out of over 7.5 ml of fresh peripheral blood came the PBMCs. What was amplified from RNA transcripts were TCR beta CDR3 regions. First-round RT-PCR targeting the TCR CDR3 was performed with the HTBI primer set. TCRdb analysed the multiplex PCR reads with MiXCR anew, one entry per CDR3 protein. Of about 610,000 distinct CDR3 sequences listed, roughly 15% were seen once; the top ten hold about 3.9%. The sequenced material came from blood. This TCR was sampled from a woman in her thirties or forties with Graves' ophthalmopathy. The chain links TRBV7-3 to TRBJ2-5; 8 bases fit TRBD2. DNA for the CDR3: TGTGTCAGCAGCTTATCCCCGGGAGGGCGAGAGACCCAGTACTTC. It codes for CVSSLSPGGRETQYF.